Presented here are 11 T cell receptor beta chains from one specimen sequenced in a study of CD8+CD57+ T cells in acquired aplastic anemia. TCR beta VDJ and CDR3 profiles were obtained from a genomic DNA template. TCRdb passed the reads through MiXCR, listing each CDR3 protein once. Among a few hundred thousand distinct CDR3 sequences listed, around three fifths were seen once. It was patients with CD8+CD57+ cell expansion by flow cytometry who were chosen for sequencing. The sequenced material came from sorted CD4+, CD8+, or CD8+CD57+ T cells (not recorded which) from PBMCs. Source of these receptors: a human donor with aplastic anemia.

This clonotype was observed at least ten times. V gene TRBV20-1 combines with J gene TRBJ1-2, with D tentatively TRBD1 (6 bases). V gave up 5 bases and J gave up 8 bases, with 12 bases separating them. Germline V gene sequence: CDR1 DFQATT, CDR2 SNEGSKA (reference sequence). The CDR3 contains 11 residues. This CDR3 reads CSAVRGEGYTF. The CDR3 bases are TGCAGTGCTGTCAGGGGTGAGGGCTACACCTTC.

This clonotype showed up just a few times. The chain employs TRBV18 and TRBJ1-1, with 8 bases aligning to TRBD1. Germline trimming cut 1 base from V and 7 bases from J; bases unmatched to any gene: 8. Germline values: CDR1 KGHSH, CDR2 LQKENI. The CDR3 contains 15 residues. Written as DNA, the CDR3 is TGTGCCAGCTCACCACTTGCAGGGGGCGAGGGTGAAGCTTTCTTT. It translates to CASSPLAGGEGEAFF. The full variable domain, with the rest looked up from reference TRBV18 and TRBJ1-1, is NAGVMQNPRHLVRRRGQEARLRCSPMKGHSHVYWYRQLPEEGLKFMVYLQKENIIDESGMPKERFSAEFPKEGPSILRIQQVVRGDSAAYFCASSPLAGGEGEAFFGQGTRLTVV.

The chain links TRBV6-2 or TRBV6-3 to TRBJ1-5; 9 bases fit TRBD1. The CDR3 has 16 residues. V was clipped by 6 bases and J by 2 bases; unmatched bases: 8. CDR1 and CDR2 (germline): MNHEY, SVGEGT. The CDR3 reads CASRGLRQGGNQPQHF. The CDR3 DNA follows: TGTGCCAGCAGGGGCCTAAGACAGGGGGGCAATCAGCCCCAGCATTTT.

This clonotype was counted ten times or more. This chain joins TRBV7-8 and TRBJ1-1; D unresolved. This CDR3 contains 16 residues. The V gene's germline CDR1 is SGHVS and CDR2 FQNEAQ. Trimming left V 3 bases short and J 5 bases short, with 19 bases between. This CDR3 is CASSFALTGYATEAFF. CDR3 DNA: TGTGCCAGCAGCTTCGCCCTGACTGGGTACGCGACTGAAGCTTTCTTT. The full variable domain, with the rest looked up from reference TRBV7-8 and TRBJ1-1, is GAGVSQSPRYKVAKRGQDVALRCDPISGHVSLFWYQQALGQGPEFLTYFQNEAQLDKSGLPSDRFFAERPEGSVSTLKIQRTQQEDSAVYLCASSFALTGYATEAFFGQGTRLTVV.

The V and J genes are TRBV19 and TRBJ2-3; 7 nucleotides line up with TRBD1. V shed 5 bases and J 5 bases; nucleotides not matched to a gene: 10. CDR1 is LNHDA, CDR2 SQIVND, per germline (reference sequence). CDR3 length: 15 amino acids. The CDR3 here is CASSYLQGKGDTQYF. The CDR3 coding sequence is TGTGCCAGTAGTTACTTACAGGGGAAGGGAGATACGCAGTATTTT.

The V call is TRBV5-1, the J call TRBJ2-6, with 7 bases aligning to TRBD1. V trimming: 7 bases; J trimming: 0 bases; junction bases outside the gene matches: 10. The CDR3 extends over 17 amino acids. Germline lookup yields CDR1 SGHRS and CDR2 YFSETQ. CDR3: CASYWGTVNSGANVLTF. DNA of the CDR3: TGCGCCAGCTATTGGGGGACAGTCAACTCTGGGGCCAACGTCCTGACTTTC.

J is TRBJ2-1 and V is TRBV19; TRBD1 agrees at 8 bases. CDR1 is LNHDA, CDR2 SQIVND, per germline (reference sequence). V shed 4 bases and J 3 bases; nucleotides not matched to a gene: 8. The CDR3 has 16 amino acids. The CDR3 DNA is TGTGCCAGTAGTACAAAGACAGGGGCCTTCTACAATGAGCAGTTCTTC. Amino acids: CASSTKTGAFYNEQFF.

This clonotype occurred many times. The J gene is TRBJ2-1, the V gene TRBV20-1; D is unresolved. CDR3 size: 11 residues. CDR1 and CDR2 (germline): DFQATT, SNEGSKA (reference sequence). The ends were cut back, 1 base at V and 2 bases at J, with 0 bases in the middle. The CDR3 bases are TGCAGTGCTAGAGCCTACAATGAGCAGTTCTTC. Protein: CSARAYNEQFF.

The CDR3 reads CAISEARNTEAFF. In DNA, the CDR3 is TGTGCCATCAGTGAGGCTAGGAACACTGAAGCTTTCTTT. The chain links TRBV10-3 to TRBJ1-1; D is unclear. The CDR3 consists of 13 residues. V gave up 2 bases and J gave up 1 base, with 5 bases separating them. Germline V lookup: CDR1 ENHRY, CDR2 SYGVKD.

The rearrangement links TRBV25-1 to TRBJ2-5; unclear D gene. Trimming shortened V by 7 bases and J by 2 bases, and 11 bases separated the two germline ends. The germline V gene has CDR1 MGHDK and CDR2 SYGVNS. This CDR3 is 13 amino acids long. The CDR3 region is CASILGLQETQYF. Written as DNA, the CDR3 is TGTGCCAGCATCCTAGGCCTACAAGAGACCCAGTACTTC.

In its sample, this clonotype was seen a few times. This chain joins TRBV10-2 and TRBJ2-1; D possibly uses TRBD1 or TRBD2 (6 bases each). Germline assignment: CDR1 WSHSY and CDR2 SAAADI. The CDR3 runs to 17 residues. V lost 3 bases and J 3 bases, leaving 18 bases between the germline ends. The CDR3 is CASSDRRGSPLYNEQFF. CDR3 in DNA: TGCGCCAGCAGTGATAGGAGGGGGAGTCCCCTCTACAATGAGCAGTTCTTC.